This T cell receptor beta chain originates from a study of cutaneous CD30+ T cell lymphoproliferative disorder and hepatitis E (dated by TCRdb to the late 2010s). The junction shows trimming of 2 bases on V and 0 bases on J, plus 10 bases between the germline ends. The CDR3 contains 15 residues, cysteine and phenylalanine counted. Only CDR3 DNA is held: 45 bases, read in frame from base 1. The germline V gene encodes CDR1 MNHEY and CDR2 SVGAGI. Library method: the immunoSEQ multiplex PCR assay. In TCRdb, the immuneACCESS table is reduced to in-frame sequences with V and J assigned. These tables do not hold every clone; where another copy was compared, an unresolved V gene accounts for under half, and the others remain unexplained. For this sample the table gives thousands of clones, of which just under 75% were detected only once. Under 1.4% of the sample is held by the ten biggest clonotypes. Notes on this clone: There is no known antigen for this receptor. Per-nucleotide qualities are absent, and no much larger clonotype sits a single base away.

Sequenced material: blood. The chain was built from TRBV6-5 and TRBJ1-1; possibly the D gene is TRBD1, per 5 matching bases. The sequence derives from a human donor with a cutaneous T cell lymphoproliferative disorder associated with hepatitis E virus. The nucleotide sequence is given as TGTGCCAGCAGTTACCGTCAGGGTGTGAACACTGAAGCTTTCTTT. This yields the protein CASSYRQGVNTEAFF.